The rows below give T cell receptor beta chains drawn from one sample of a study of OX40 agonist ivuxolimab in advanced cancers. TCRdb's copy holds only in-frame clones and misses some; the assay was immunoSEQ multiplex PCR. Here the sample spans around 51,000 clones, over 75% being singletons. The input for sequencing was CD4+ or CD8+ T cells sorted from blood, taken in a trial of the OX40 agonist ivuxolimab. These TCRs come from an adult with an advanced solid tumor such as melanoma, head and neck, liver or kidney cancer. The CDR3 runs from the conserved cysteine through the conserved F or W. The D gene is left open where the match is weak.

J gene: TRBJ2-5
V gene: TRBV18
D gene: TRBD2
CDR3 protein: CASSPALAGVEQYF

J gene: TRBJ2-1
V gene: TRBV9
D gene: TRBD2
CDR3 protein: CASSGLGGRRPAIEQFF

J gene: TRBJ1-5
V gene: TRBV7-8
D gene: TRBD1
CDR3 protein: CASSLTGVSNQPQHF

J gene: TRBJ1-5
V gene: TRBV19
D gene: -
CDR3 protein: CASSIGRQYNQPQHF

J gene: TRBJ1-1
V gene: TRBV5-6
D gene: -
CDR3 protein: CASSWRGGTEAFF

J gene: TRBJ2-1
V gene: TRBV15
D gene: TRBD2
CDR3 protein: CATSRDGRGDYNEQFF

J gene: TRBJ1-1
V gene: TRBV28
D gene: -
CDR3 protein: CASSLSPALENTEAFF

J gene: TRBJ2-1
V gene: TRBV5-1
D gene: -
CDR3 protein: CASSLGDNRIEQFF

J gene: TRBJ1-1
V gene: TRBV13
D gene: TRBD1
CDR3 protein: CASRRTGTNTEAFF

J gene: TRBJ2-1
V gene: TRBV13
D gene: -
CDR3 protein: CASSASGEGYNEQFF

J gene: TRBJ2-2
V gene: TRBV5-4
D gene: -
CDR3 protein: CASSLGAGELFF

J gene: TRBJ2-3
V gene: TRBV5-1
D gene: -
CDR3 protein: CASSLQETSTDTQYF

J gene: TRBJ2-3
V gene: TRBV11-3
D gene: -
CDR3 protein: CASSFSLSDTQYF

J gene: TRBJ2-5
V gene: TRBV4-1
D gene: -
CDR3 protein: CASSPWGGSRGETQYF

J gene: TRBJ2-2
V gene: TRBV28
D gene: TRBD1
CDR3 protein: CASSRTGWRSGELFF

J gene: TRBJ2-1
V gene: TRBV2
D gene: TRBD2
CDR3 protein: CATSGRANNEQFF

J gene: TRBJ1-6
V gene: TRBV5-1
D gene: -
CDR3 protein: CASSLLGVGGFGSPLHF

J gene: TRBJ2-1
V gene: TRBV2
D gene: TRBD2
CDR3 protein: CASSEPSGTFNEQFF

J gene: TRBJ2-2
V gene: TRBV9
D gene: -
CDR3 protein: CASSGPRTVNKMELFF

J gene: TRBJ2-5
V gene: TRBV15
D gene: -
CDR3 protein: CATSRDRGAETQYF

J gene: TRBJ2-7
V gene: TRBV5-4
D gene: TRBD2
CDR3 protein: CASSKGLAGGTYEQYF

J gene: TRBJ1-2
V gene: TRBV19
D gene: TRBD1
CDR3 protein: CASSIDRAGGYTF

J gene: TRBJ1-1
V gene: TRBV9
D gene: -
CDR3 protein: CASSAASQGDRAFF

J gene: TRBJ2-3
V gene: TRBV10-1
D gene: TRBD2
CDR3 protein: CASSESSSGRGDTQYF

J gene: TRBJ1-1
V gene: TRBV7-2
D gene: -
CDR3 protein: CASSLVKGNTEAFF

J gene: TRBJ2-1
V gene: TRBV28
D gene: -
CDR3 protein: CASSLPSVAYNEQFF

J gene: TRBJ2-1
V gene: TRBV7-6
D gene: TRBD1
CDR3 protein: CASSPGARGHSEQFF

J gene: TRBJ1-4
V gene: TRBV28
D gene: TRBD1
CDR3 protein: CASSSGTVAEKLFF

J gene: TRBJ2-7
V gene: TRBV11-2
D gene: TRBD1
CDR3 protein: CASGGQGAYEQYF

J gene: TRBJ2-2
V gene: TRBV5-1
D gene: TRBD1
CDR3 protein: CASSFSVGMTGGGGELFF

J gene: TRBJ1-1
V gene: TRBV21-1
D gene: -
CDR3 protein: CASSAPEGQWTINTEAFF

J gene: TRBJ2-5
V gene: TRBV7-7
D gene: TRBD2
CDR3 protein: CASSLPGLAGEQTQYF

J gene: TRBJ1-2
V gene: TRBV6-4
D gene: -
CDR3 protein: CASSTKEGSPYTF

J gene: TRBJ1-1
V gene: TRBV21-1
D gene: -
CDR3 protein: CASSIQGLDTEAFF

J gene: TRBJ1-1
V gene: TRBV6-1
D gene: TRBD1
CDR3 protein: CASSETDRVEWTEAFF

J gene: TRBJ1-4
V gene: TRBV5-4
D gene: -
CDR3 protein: CASSLVGDGNEKLFF

J gene: TRBJ2-3
V gene: TRBV13
D gene: -
CDR3 protein: CASSLMPGITKTDTQYF

J gene: TRBJ2-5
V gene: TRBV4-1
D gene: -
CDR3 protein: CASSQVGMKTQYF

J gene: TRBJ2-5
V gene: TRBV30
D gene: -
CDR3 protein: CAWSHPLQETQYF

J gene: TRBJ2-2
V gene: TRBV11-2
D gene: -
CDR3 protein: CASSLVGRSNTGELFF

J gene: TRBJ1-5
V gene: TRBV19
D gene: TRBD1
CDR3 protein: CASQTGLDQPQHF

J gene: TRBJ1-2
V gene: TRBV7-9
D gene: -
CDR3 protein: CASSLVSLDSLYGYTF

J gene: TRBJ1-5
V gene: TRBV19
D gene: -
CDR3 protein: CASSPRNQPQHF

J gene: TRBJ1-5
V gene: TRBV2
D gene: -
CDR3 protein: CASKWGQDQPQHF

J gene: TRBJ2-5
V gene: TRBV14
D gene: -
CDR3 protein: CASSQNQGQGETQYF

J gene: TRBJ2-6
V gene: TRBV5-1
D gene: -
CDR3 protein: CASSTLNSGANVLTF

J gene: TRBJ2-5
V gene: TRBV5-4
D gene: TRBD2
CDR3 protein: CASSLVLAGGPETQYF

J gene: TRBJ2-2
V gene: TRBV9
D gene: TRBD2
CDR3 protein: CASSGGGTGELFF

J gene: TRBJ2-1
V gene: TRBV6-6
D gene: -
CDR3 protein: CASTHPRYNEQFF

J gene: TRBJ1-1
V gene: TRBV10-3
D gene: -
CDR3 protein: CAISESFAGRTEAFF

J gene: TRBJ2-1
V gene: TRBV15
D gene: TRBD1
CDR3 protein: CATSRDGTGVNEQFF

J gene: TRBJ2-7
V gene: TRBV19
D gene: TRBD2
CDR3 protein: CASSPPVRASGRLEQYF

J gene: TRBJ2-1
V gene: TRBV7-7
D gene: -
CDR3 protein: CASSLLGHNEQFF

J gene: TRBJ1-4
V gene: TRBV27
D gene: -
CDR3 protein: CASSFGSIAEKLFF